The 6 T cell receptor beta chains reported below all come from one sample, sequenced in a study of cytomegalovirus exposure and HLA in healthy donors. The primer mix had 60 Vbeta and 13 Jbeta primers. This table comes from immunoSEQ multiplex PCR, and its TCRdb copy is limited to in-frame clones, with some not included. The sample yields over 85,000 clones, roughly 78% seen once. Sequenced: PBMCs. All receptors derive from a woman aged 25-40 years in good health and CMV-seronegative.

V is TRBV4-1 and J is TRBJ1-2, with TRBD1 as a possible D gene (5 bases). The germline V gene has CDR1 MGHRA and CDR2 YSYEKL. V gave up 1 base and J gave up 2 bases, with 14 bases separating them. This CDR3 has 16 amino acids. CDR3 region: CASSQGRGGANYGYTF. The CDR3 nucleotides are TGCGCCAGCAGCCAAGGGCGGGGGGGAGCCAACTATGGCTACACCTTC.

This sequence joins TRBV7-2 and TRBJ2-5; D unresolved. The CDR3 runs 13 residues. Germline V CDR1 and CDR2: SGHTA, FQGNSA. V was clipped by 1 base and J by 4 bases, with 7 bases between them. CDR3 nucleotide sequence: TGTGCCAGCAGCTTAGTCCTGGCAGAGACCCAGTACTTC. This sequence encodes CASSLVLAETQYF. Full variable domain (missing parts from reference TRBV7-2 and TRBJ2-5): GAGVSQSPSNKVTEKGKDVELRCDPISGHTALYWYRQSLGQGLEFLIYFQGNSAPDKSGLPSDRFSAERTGGSVSTLTIQRTQQEDSAVYLCASSLVLAETQYFGPGTRLLVL.

The V gene is TRBV9, the J gene TRBJ1-1, with D tentatively TRBD1 (5 bases). From germline, CDR1 is SGDLS and CDR2 YYNGEE. This CDR3 is 15 amino acids long. V was trimmed by 3 bases and J by 0 bases, leaving 12 bases between them. The CDR3 sequence is CASSAQEGLNTEAFF. CDR3 bases: TGTGCCAGCAGCGCCCAGGAGGGGTTGAACACTGAAGCTTTCTTT.

This clone was seen a few times. The chain carries TRBV19 and TRBJ2-7; 8 bases agree with TRBD1. This CDR3 has 12 residues. J gave up 5 bases and V 5 bases, and 2 bases lay outside the gene matches. Germline V CDR1 and CDR2: LNHDA, SQIVND (reference sequence). The CDR3 bases are TGTGCCAGTAGTCCCAGGGGGCACGAGCAGTACTTC. Translating gives CASSPRGHEQYF.

The chain employs TRBV19 and TRBJ1-5; the D gene is possibly TRBD1 (5 bases). The CDR3 covers 14 residues. CDR1 and CDR2 (germline): LNHDA, SQIVND (reference sequence). The ends were cut back, 3 bases at V and 5 bases at J, with 11 bases in the middle. The CDR3 DNA sequence: TGTGCCAGTAGTATCGGCCAGGGTGATCAGCCCCAGCATTTT. It is translated as CASSIGQGDQPQHF.

The rearrangement links TRBV4-3 to TRBJ1-2, with D possibly matching TRBD1 (5 bases). Trimming took 2 bases from V and 4 from J, leaving 14 bases between them. Germline-derived CDR1 and CDR2 are LGHNA and YSLEER. The CDR3 extends over 15 amino acids. CDR3 region: CASSQLTDSSYGYTF. CDR3 in DNA: TGCGCCAGCAGCCAACTCACCGACAGTAGCTATGGCTACACCTTC.